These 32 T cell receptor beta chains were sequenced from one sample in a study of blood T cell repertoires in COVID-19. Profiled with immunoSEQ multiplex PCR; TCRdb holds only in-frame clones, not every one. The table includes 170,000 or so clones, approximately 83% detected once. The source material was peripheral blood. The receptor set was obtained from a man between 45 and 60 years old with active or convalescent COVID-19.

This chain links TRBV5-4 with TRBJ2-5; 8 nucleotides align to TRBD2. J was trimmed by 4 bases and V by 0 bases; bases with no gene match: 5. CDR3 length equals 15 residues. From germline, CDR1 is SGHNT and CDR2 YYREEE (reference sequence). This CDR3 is CASSLGSGGPETQYF. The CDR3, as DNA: TGTGCCAGCAGCTTGGGGTCGGGGGGGCCAGAGACCCAGTACTTC.

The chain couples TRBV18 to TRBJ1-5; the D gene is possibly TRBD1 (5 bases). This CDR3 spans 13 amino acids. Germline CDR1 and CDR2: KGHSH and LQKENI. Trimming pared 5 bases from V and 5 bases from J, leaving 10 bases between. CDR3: CASSAGWDQPQHF. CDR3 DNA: TGTGCCAGCTCAGCAGGGTGGGATCAGCCCCAGCATTTT.

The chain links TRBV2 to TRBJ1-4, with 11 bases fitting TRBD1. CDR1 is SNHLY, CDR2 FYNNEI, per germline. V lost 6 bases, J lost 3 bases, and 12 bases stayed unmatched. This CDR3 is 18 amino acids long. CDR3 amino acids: CASRTDRGRQAANEKLFF. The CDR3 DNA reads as TGTGCCAGCAGGACGGACAGGGGGCGACAGGCGGCTAATGAAAAACTGTTTTTT.

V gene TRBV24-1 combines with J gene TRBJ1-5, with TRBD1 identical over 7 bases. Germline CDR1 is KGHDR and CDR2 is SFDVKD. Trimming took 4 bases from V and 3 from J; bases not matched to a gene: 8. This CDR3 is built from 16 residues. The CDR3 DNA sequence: TGTGCCACCAGTGACCCCGGAGGGGGCGACAATCAGCCCCAGCATTTT. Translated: CATSDPGGGDNQPQHF.

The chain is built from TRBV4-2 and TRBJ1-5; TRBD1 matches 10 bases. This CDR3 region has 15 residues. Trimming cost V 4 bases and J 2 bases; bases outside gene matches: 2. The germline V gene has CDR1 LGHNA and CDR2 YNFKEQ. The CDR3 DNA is TGTGCCAGCAGCCGACAGGGGGCGGGCAATCAGCCCCAGCATTTT. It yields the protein CASSRQGAGNQPQHF.

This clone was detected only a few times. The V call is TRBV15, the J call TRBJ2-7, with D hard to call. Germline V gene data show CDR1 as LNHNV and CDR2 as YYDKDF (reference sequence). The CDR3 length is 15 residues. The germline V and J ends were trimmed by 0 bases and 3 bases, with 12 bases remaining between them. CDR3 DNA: TGTGCCACCAGCAGAGAATCCGACATATACTACGAGCAGTACTTC. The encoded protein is CATSRESDIYYEQYF.

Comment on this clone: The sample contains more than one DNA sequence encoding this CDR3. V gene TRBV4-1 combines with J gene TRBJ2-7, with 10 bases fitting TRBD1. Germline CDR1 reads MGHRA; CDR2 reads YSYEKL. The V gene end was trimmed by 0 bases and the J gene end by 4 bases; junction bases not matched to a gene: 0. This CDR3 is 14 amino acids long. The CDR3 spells CASSQEGQGYEQYF. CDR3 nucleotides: TGCGCCAGCAGCCAAGAGGGACAGGGGTACGAGCAGTACTTC.

CDR3 sequence reads: CASSFGTGVPYEQYF. CDR3 sequence (DNA): TGTGCCAGCAGCTTCGGGACAGGGGTCCCCTACGAGCAGTACTTC. V is TRBV7-3 and J is TRBJ2-7; 10 bases align to TRBD1. This CDR3 comprises 15 residues. Germline V CDR1 and CDR2: SGHTA, FQGTGA. V lost 3 bases to trimming and J lost 2 bases; unmatched junction nucleotides: 4.

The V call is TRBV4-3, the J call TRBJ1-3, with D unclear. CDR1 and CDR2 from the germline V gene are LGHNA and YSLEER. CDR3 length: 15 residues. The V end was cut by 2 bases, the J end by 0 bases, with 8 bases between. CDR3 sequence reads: CASSQRENSGNTIYF. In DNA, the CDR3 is TGCGCCAGCAGCCAACGGGAAAACTCTGGAAACACCATATATTTT.

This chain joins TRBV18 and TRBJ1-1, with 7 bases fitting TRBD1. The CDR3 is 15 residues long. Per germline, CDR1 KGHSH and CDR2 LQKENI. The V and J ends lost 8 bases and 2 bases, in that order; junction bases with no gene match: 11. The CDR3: CASQGQAGLNTEAFF. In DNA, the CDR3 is TGTGCCAGCCAAGGACAGGCAGGCTTAAACACTGAAGCTTTCTTT.

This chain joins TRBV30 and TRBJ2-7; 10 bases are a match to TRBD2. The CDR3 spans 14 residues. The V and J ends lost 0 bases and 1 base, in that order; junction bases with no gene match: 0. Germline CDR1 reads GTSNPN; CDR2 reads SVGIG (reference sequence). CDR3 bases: TGTGCCTGGAGTGTACTAGCGGGATCCTACGAGCAGTACTTC. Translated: CAWSVLAGSYEQYF.

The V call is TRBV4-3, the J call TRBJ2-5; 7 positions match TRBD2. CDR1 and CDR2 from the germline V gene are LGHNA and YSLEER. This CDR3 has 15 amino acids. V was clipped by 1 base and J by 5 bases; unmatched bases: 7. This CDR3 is CASSQGEGLTETQYF. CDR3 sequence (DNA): TGCGCCAGCAGCCAAGGGGAGGGGCTTACGGAGACCCAGTACTTC.

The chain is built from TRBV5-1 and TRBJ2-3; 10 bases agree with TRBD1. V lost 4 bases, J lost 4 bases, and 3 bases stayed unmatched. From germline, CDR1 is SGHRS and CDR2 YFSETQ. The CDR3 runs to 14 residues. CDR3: CASSSGTGADTQYF. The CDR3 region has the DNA TGCGCCAGCAGCAGCGGGACAGGGGCAGATACGCAGTATTTT.

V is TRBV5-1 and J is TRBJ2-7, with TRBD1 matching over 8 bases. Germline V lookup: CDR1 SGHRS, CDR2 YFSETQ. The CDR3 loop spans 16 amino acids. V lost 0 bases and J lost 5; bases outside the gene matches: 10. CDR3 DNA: TGCGCCAGCAGCTTGGGGGAACAGGGGGGATGGAACGAGCAGTACTTC. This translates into CASSLGEQGGWNEQYF.

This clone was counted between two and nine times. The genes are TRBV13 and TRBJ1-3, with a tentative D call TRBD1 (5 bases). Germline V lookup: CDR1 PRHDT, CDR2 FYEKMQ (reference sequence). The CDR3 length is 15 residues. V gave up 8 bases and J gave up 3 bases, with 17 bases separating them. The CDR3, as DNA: TGTGCCAGCGGCCTCTCTGGCAGGGATGGAAACACCATATATTTT. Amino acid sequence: CASGLSGRDGNTIYF.

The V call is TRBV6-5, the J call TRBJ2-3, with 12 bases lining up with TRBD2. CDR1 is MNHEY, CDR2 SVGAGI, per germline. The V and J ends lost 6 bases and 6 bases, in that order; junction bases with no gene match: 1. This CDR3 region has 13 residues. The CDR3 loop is CASRGLAGDTQYF. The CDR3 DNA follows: TGTGCCAGCAGGGGACTAGCGGGCGATACGCAGTATTTT.

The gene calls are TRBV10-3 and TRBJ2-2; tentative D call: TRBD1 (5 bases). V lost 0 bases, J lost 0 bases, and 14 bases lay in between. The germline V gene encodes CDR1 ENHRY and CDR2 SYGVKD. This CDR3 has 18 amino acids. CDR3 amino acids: CAISESGRSMTNTGELFF. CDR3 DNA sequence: TGTGCCATCAGTGAGTCGGGGCGATCGATGACGAACACCGGGGAGCTGTTTTTT.

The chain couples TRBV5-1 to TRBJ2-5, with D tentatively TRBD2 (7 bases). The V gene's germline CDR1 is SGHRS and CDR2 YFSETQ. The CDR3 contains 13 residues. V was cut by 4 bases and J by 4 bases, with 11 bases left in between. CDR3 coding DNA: TGCGCCAGCAGCCCGAGGGGGGGAGAGACCCAGTACTTC. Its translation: CASSPRGGETQYF.

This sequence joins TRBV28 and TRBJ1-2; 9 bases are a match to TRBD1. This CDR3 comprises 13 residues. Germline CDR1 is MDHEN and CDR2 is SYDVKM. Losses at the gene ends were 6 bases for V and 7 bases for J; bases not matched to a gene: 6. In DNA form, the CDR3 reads TGTGCCAGCAGCCCGGGACAGGGAGGTGGCTACACCTTC. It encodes CASSPGQGGGYTF.

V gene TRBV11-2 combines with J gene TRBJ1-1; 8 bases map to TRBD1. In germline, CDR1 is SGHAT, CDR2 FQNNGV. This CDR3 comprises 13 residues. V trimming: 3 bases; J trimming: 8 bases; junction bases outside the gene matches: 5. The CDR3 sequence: CASSLRDRREAFF. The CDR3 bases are TGTGCCAGCAGCTTGAGGGACAGGCGCGAAGCTTTCTTT.

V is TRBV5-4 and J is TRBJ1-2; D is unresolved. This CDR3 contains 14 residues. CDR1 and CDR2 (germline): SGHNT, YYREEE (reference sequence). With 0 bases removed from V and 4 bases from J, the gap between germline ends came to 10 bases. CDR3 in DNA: TGTGCCAGCAGCTTGGGGAAGGAGGCCTATGGCTACACCTTC. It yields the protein CASSLGKEAYGYTF.

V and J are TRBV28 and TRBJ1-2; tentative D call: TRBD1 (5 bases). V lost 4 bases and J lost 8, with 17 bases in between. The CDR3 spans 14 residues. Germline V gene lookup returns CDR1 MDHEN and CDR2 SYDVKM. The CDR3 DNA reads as TGTGCCAGCAGTTCTCTTCTGGGGCTCTTGGGCTACACCTTC. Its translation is CASSSLLGLLGYTF.

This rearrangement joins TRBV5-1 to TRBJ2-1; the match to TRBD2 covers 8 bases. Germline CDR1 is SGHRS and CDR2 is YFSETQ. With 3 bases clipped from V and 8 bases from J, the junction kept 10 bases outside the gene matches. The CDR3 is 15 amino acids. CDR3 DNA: TGCGCCAGCAGCTCCGCGGGACTAGAATTTGATGAGCAGTTCTTC. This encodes CASSSAGLEFDEQFF. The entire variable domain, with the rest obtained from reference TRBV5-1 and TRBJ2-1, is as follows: KAGVTQTPRYLIKTRGQQVTLSCSPISGHRSVSWYQQTPGQGLQFLFEYFSETQRNKGNFPGRFSGRQFSNSRSEMNVSTLELGDSALYLCASSSAGLEFDEQFFGPGTRLTVL.

The CDR3 loop is CASSFITGELFF. The CDR3, as DNA: TGTGCCAGCAGTTTCATTACCGGGGAGCTGTTTTTT. The chain combines TRBV12-1 with TRBJ2-2; the DNA was not compared with TRBD1, the D call given in the table. TRBV12-1 is noted as a pseudogene. The CDR3 length is 12 residues.

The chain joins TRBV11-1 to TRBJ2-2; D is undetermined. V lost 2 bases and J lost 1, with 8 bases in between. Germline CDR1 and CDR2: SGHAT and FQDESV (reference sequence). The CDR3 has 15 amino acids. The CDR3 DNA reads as TGTGCCAGCAGCTTAATTCAGATGAACACCGGGGAGCTGTTTTTT. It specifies CASSLIQMNTGELFF. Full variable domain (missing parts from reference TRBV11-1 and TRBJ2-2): EAEVAQSPRYKITEKSQAVAFWCDPISGHATLYWYRQILGQGPELLVQFQDESVVDDSQLPKDRFSAERLKGVDSTLKIQPAELGDSAMYLCASSLIQMNTGELFFGEGSRLTVL.

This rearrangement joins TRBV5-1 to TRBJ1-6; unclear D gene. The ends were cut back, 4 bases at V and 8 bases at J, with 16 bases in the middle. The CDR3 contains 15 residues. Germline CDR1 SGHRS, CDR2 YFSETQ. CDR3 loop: CASSPGSQFDSPLHF. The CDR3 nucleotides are TGCGCCAGCAGCCCCGGGAGCCAGTTTGATTCACCCCTCCACTTT.

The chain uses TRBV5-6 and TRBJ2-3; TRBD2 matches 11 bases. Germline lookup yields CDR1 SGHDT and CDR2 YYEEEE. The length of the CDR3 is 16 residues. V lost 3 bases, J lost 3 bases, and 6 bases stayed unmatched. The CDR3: CASSWGPSGGTDTQYF. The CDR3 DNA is TGTGCCAGCAGCTGGGGTCCTAGCGGGGGGACAGATACGCAGTATTTT.

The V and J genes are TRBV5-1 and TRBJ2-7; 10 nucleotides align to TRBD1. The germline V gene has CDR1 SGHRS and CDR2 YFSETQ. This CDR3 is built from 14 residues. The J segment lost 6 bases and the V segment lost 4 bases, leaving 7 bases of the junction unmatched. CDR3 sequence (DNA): TGCGCCAGCAGCCCGGGGGACAGGGGTTCCGAGCAGTACTTC. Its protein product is CASSPGDRGSEQYF.

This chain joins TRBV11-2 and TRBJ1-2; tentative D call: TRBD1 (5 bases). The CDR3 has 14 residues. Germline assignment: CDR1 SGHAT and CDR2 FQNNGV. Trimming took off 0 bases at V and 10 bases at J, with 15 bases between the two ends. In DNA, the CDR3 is TGTGCCAGCAGCTTAGAGGACAACAACCTGTACTACACCTTC. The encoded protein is CASSLEDNNLYYTF.

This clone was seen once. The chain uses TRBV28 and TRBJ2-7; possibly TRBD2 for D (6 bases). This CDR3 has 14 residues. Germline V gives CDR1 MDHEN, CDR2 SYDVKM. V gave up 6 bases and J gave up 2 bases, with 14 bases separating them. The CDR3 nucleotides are TGTGCCAGCAGCGGGACTCCTGTAACCTACGAGCAGTACTTC. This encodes CASSGTPVTYEQYF.

The CDR3 sequence: CASSQVAENYGYTF. CDR3 nucleotides: TGCGCCAGCAGCCAAGTCGCGGAGAATTATGGCTACACCTTC. The chain carries TRBV4-1 and TRBJ1-2; D gene ambiguous. V lost 1 base and J lost 5, with 11 bases in between. Germline V gene lookup returns CDR1 MGHRA and CDR2 YSYEKL. The length of the CDR3 is 14 residues.

As DNA, the CDR3 is TGTGCCAGCAGCCAAGCTAGCGGGAGGGCCGGCGGGGAGCTGTTTTTT. Protein product: CASSQASGRAGGELFF. The rearrangement links TRBV7-3 to TRBJ2-2; 12 positions match TRBD2. Losses at the gene ends were 5 bases for V and 7 bases for J; bases not matched to a gene: 8. The CDR3 sequence is 16 residues long. Germline V lookup: CDR1 SGHTA, CDR2 FQGTGA.